This T cell receptor (beta chain) was identified during a study of early stage breast cancer tumors. Germline values: CDR1 SGHAT, CDR2 FQNNGV. The CDR3 is made up of 15 amino acids. Trimming shortened V by 6 bases and J by 5 bases, and 20 bases separated the two germline ends. Study-level findings and limits: Functional markers like CD4, CD8 and FOXP3 were missed in bulk sequencing. Compared with adjacent normal breast, tumors showed about 2.4-fold denser, more clonal T cells. Commonly generated sequences made up most enriched TCRB sequences shared between patients.

Each sample had two DNA replicates, around 0.53 ug blood or approximately 1.5 ug tissue. The protocol was immunoSEQ multiplex PCR, while the TCRdb copy is restricted to in-frame clones and leaves out a portion. The data contain more than 65,000 clones, 75% to 90% of them singletons. Regarding this clone: The antigen is unknown.

What was sequenced was blood. The sequence was collected from a person aged 40 to 50 with breast cancer. The chain couples TRBV11-2 to TRBJ2-7, with D perhaps matching TRBD1 (6 bases). For the CDR3, the DNA is TGTGCCAGCAGTTTCCGCGGACAGATACCAAACGAGCAGTACTTC. Amino acid sequence: CASSFRGQIPNEQYF.